The 10 T cell receptor beta chains in this list originate from one sample, sequenced in a study of CD8+ T cells in alopecia areata. The study sorted pooled cutaneous lymph node cells by CD4, CD8alpha, NKG2D, NKG2ACE and other markers. Following RNA extraction, reverse transcription yielded cDNA that acted as the sequencing template. TCRdb keeps only in-frame clones here, not all; method: immunoSEQ multiplex PCR. This sample has about 270,000 clones, each found more than once. What was sequenced was CD4+ T cells sorted from a lymph node. These receptors were taken from a C3H/HeJ mouse with alopecia areata. Mouse strain MHC haplotype: H2-k.

A word on this clone: Each gene name is a mouse one. The read ends 4 residues before the CDR3 terminus; that terminus is restored from the germline J gene. This chain connects TRBV31 to TRBJ2-1, with D perhaps TRBD1 (7 bases). The V end lost 4 bases, the J end lost 6 bases, and 10 bases lay between the germline ends. The CDR3 covers 12 residues. Germline CDR1 GKSSPN, CDR2 SITVG. This chain's CDR3 is CAWKGAGAEQFF. The DNA read from the CDR3 is TGTGCCTGGAAGGGGGCGGGTGCT. Full variable domain (missing parts from reference TRBV31 and TRBJ2-1): AQTIHQWPVAEIKAVGSPLSLGCTIKGKSSPNLYWYWQATGGTLQQLFYSITVGQVESVVQLNLSASRPKDDQFILSTEKLLLSHSGFYLCAWKGAGAEQFFGPGTRLTVL.

There are a few counts of this clone. Gene and germline names: mouse. From the germline J gene comes the end of the CDR3, since the read stops 4 residues before it. V is TRBV13-2 and J is TRBJ2-5; 10 bases line up with TRBD1. The CDR3 is made up of 14 amino acids. The germline CDR1 and CDR2 sequences are NNHNN and SYGAGS (reference sequence). The DNA read from the CDR3 is TGTGCCAGCGGCCCGGGACAGGGGACGGAC. It codes for CASGPGQGTD. From start to end, the CDR3 is CASGPGQGTDTQYF.

Concerning this clone: Gene names are the mouse ones. The CDR3 is cut off 4 residues early in the read; its end comes from the germline J gene. The chain links TRBV1 to TRBJ1-1; TRBD1 might be the D (5 bases). The CDR3 is made up of 14 amino acids. Germline V CDR1 and CDR2: NSQYPW, LRSPGD (reference sequence). CDR3 bases read: TGCACCTGCAGTGCAGGGGACTGGGGGGGA. It specifies CTCSAGDWGG. The full CDR3 reads CTCSAGDWGGEVFF.

A note on this clone: Gene names and germline refer to mouse. The CDR3 protein is CTCSADWGQTSAETLYF. Incomplete CDR3 DNA: TGCACCTGCAGTGCAGATTGGGGACAGACTAGTGCAGAA. The chain is built from TRBV1 and TRBJ2-3; TRBD1 matches at 7 bases. The CDR3 goes on 4 residues after the read ends, and that part is filled in from the germline J gene. Germline V lookup: CDR1 NSQYPW, CDR2 LRSPGD (reference sequence). The CDR3 is 17 amino acids. J lost 0 bases, V lost 0 bases, and 6 bases had no gene match.

On this clone: The germline and genes are mouse ones. The read terminates 3 residues before the CDR3 end, so the remaining end is supplied by the germline J gene. This chain links TRBV5 with TRBJ1-6; TRBD1 matches at 9 bases. TRBJ1-6 is reported as an ORF; its role is uncertain. The CDR3 is made up of 16 amino acids. Germline CDR1 and CDR2: LGHNA and YNLKQL (reference sequence). V was pared by 2 bases and J by 4 bases, with 3 bases of the junction left unmatched. The DNA read from the CDR3 is TGTGCCAGCAGCCAAACAGGGGGCCTTTATAATTCGCCC. Amino acid sequence: CASSQTGGLYNSP. The complete CDR3 reads CASSQTGGLYNSPLYF.

A note on this clone: Genes and germline come from the mouse. The read halts 4 residues ahead of the CDR3 end, with the missing end drawn from the germline J gene. At the DNA level, this CDR3 is encoded by other sequences in the same sample as well. The chain joins TRBV19 to TRBJ1-1; TRBD1 might be the D (5 bases). V lost 2 bases to trimming and J lost 4 bases, with 12 bases between them. Germline assignment: CDR1 FNHDT and CDR2 SITEND (reference sequence). This CDR3 has 14 amino acids. The DNA read from the CDR3 is TGTGCCAGCAGTATTCAGGGAAAGGGCACA. Protein sequence: CASSIQGKGT. The full CDR3 protein reads CASSIQGKGTEVFF.

With respect to this clone: The gene names here belong to mouse. The read finishes 4 residues shy of the CDR3 end, and the germline J gene is used to complete it. The chain uses TRBV1 and TRBJ2-3, with D perhaps matching TRBD1 (7 bases). The CDR3 spans 15 residues. Trimming took 3 bases from V and 1 from J, leaving 11 bases between them. Per germline, CDR1 NSQYPW and CDR2 LRSPGD (reference sequence). Partial CDR3 DNA: TGCACCTGCAGTGCGAGGGGGCGGGGTGCAGAA. Encoded protein: CTCSARGRGAE. The complete CDR3 sequence is CTCSARGRGAETLYF.

This clone was detected a few times. The gene names given are mouse names. The CDR3 end lies 3 residues beyond the end of the read and is filled in from the germline J gene. This chain links TRBV19 with TRBJ1-6; TRBD1 is a possible D gene (5 bases). TRBJ1-6 is reported as an ORF; its role is uncertain. Looked up from germline, CDR1 is FNHDT and CDR2 is SITEND (reference sequence). The germline V and J ends were trimmed by 3 bases and 0 bases, with 7 bases remaining between them. This CDR3 is built from 15 residues. The covered CDR3 bases are TGTGCCAGCAGTAGGGGGAATTCCTATAATTCGCCC. The encoded protein is CASSRGNSYNSP. In full, the CDR3 reads CASSRGNSYNSPLYF.

Worth noting for this clone: Mouse names are used for the genes. The missing CDR3 end, 4 residues past where the read stops, is filled in from the germline J gene. The chain joins TRBV13-1 to TRBJ2-2, with TRBD2 matching 10 bases. J gave up 3 bases and V 0 bases, and 5 bases lay outside the gene matches. The CDR3 is 17 amino acids. From germline, CDR1 is NSHNY and CDR2 SYGAGN. CDR3 DNA, as far as it was read: TGTGCCAGCAGTGATGCACGGCTGGGGGGGCACACCGGG. Amino acid sequence: CASSDARLGGHTG. The full CDR3 protein is CASSDARLGGHTGQLYF.

Concerning this clone itself: Mouse gene names apply. The read is 4 residues too short to cover the CDR3 end, so that end is filled in from the germline J gene. The V and J genes are TRBV1 and TRBJ2-1; D perhaps matches TRBD1 (6 bases). The CDR3 extends over 14 amino acids. Trimming pared 4 bases from V and 0 bases from J, leaving 7 bases between. Germline values: CDR1 NSQYPW, CDR2 LRSPGD (reference sequence). The covered CDR3 bases are TGCACCTGCAGTGGGACAGATAACTATGCT. Its translation: CTCSGTDNYA. The whole CDR3 sequence is CTCSGTDNYAEQFF.